A single sample is the source of the 31 T cell receptor beta chains below, sequenced in a study of cytomegalovirus exposure and HLA in healthy donors. PCR used 60 Vbeta primers and 13 Jbeta primers. Libraries were prepared by immunoSEQ multiplex PCR; TCRdb keeps only in-frame clonotypes and omits some of them. The sample lists roughly 70,000 clones, 74% occurring once. The sequenced material came from PBMCs. The receptors were gathered from a human donor in good health.

The chain carries TRBV7-9 and TRBJ1-4; TRBD1 matches at 10 bases. V shed 4 bases and J 1 base; nucleotides not matched to a gene: 6. This CDR3 is built from 17 residues. Germline CDR1 is SEHNR and CDR2 is FQNEAQ (reference sequence). The CDR3 DNA reads as TGTGCCAGCAGCTCCGGGACAGGGGTTAGAACTAATGAAAAACTGTTTTTT. Its translation: CASSSGTGVRTNEKLFF.

The chain is built from TRBV21-1 and TRBJ1-2; the D call in the table, TRBD1, was not verified against the DNA. TRBV21-1 is annotated as a pseudogene. The length of the CDR3 is 13 residues. The CDR3 reads CASTHEHPYGYTF. The CDR3 bases are TGTGCCAGCACACATGAACACCCCTATGGCTACACCTTC.

The genes are TRBV11-2 and TRBJ2-1; D might be TRBD1 (6 bases). Per germline, CDR1 SGHAT and CDR2 FQNNGV. The V and J ends lost 3 bases and 8 bases respectively, with 8 bases between them. CDR3 size: 12 residues. CDR3 DNA sequence: TGTGCCAGCAGCTTTGGGGGCGATGAGCAGTTCTTC. Protein product: CASSFGGDEQFF.

The V call is TRBV6-1, the J call TRBJ2-7; tentative D call: TRBD1 (5 bases). The V and J ends lost 3 bases and 13 bases respectively, with 13 bases between them. Germline-derived CDR1 and CDR2 are MNHNS and SASEGT. CDR3 length equals 11 residues. The CDR3, as DNA: TGTGCCAGCAGTGACGCCTACAGGTCCTACTTC. This sequence encodes CASSDAYRSYF.

The chain couples TRBV5-1 to TRBJ2-1; TRBD1 agrees at 7 bases. J gave up 2 bases and V 3 bases, and 11 bases lay outside the gene matches. CDR1 is SGHRS, CDR2 YFSETQ, per germline. The length of the CDR3 is 17 residues. The CDR3 reads CASSSPTGANPYNEQFF. The CDR3 nucleotides read TGCGCCAGCAGCTCCCCTACAGGGGCCAACCCCTACAATGAGCAGTTCTTC. Full variable domain (rest looked up from reference TRBV5-1 and TRBJ2-1): KAGVTQTPRYLIKTRGQQVTLSCSPISGHRSVSWYQQTPGQGLQFLFEYFSETQRNKGNFPGRFSGRQFSNSRSEMNVSTLELGDSALYLCASSSPTGANPYNEQFFGPGTRLTVL.

The chain carries TRBV10-2 and TRBJ2-7; 12 nucleotides line up with TRBD1. The CDR3 runs 14 residues. V lost 6 bases and J lost 0; bases outside the gene matches: 0. CDR1 is WSHSY and CDR2 is SAAADI in the germline V gene. The CDR3 DNA sequence: TGCGCCAGCAGGGGACAGGGGGCCTCCTACGAGCAGTACTTC. It translates to CASRGQGASYEQYF.

Regarding this clone: The same CDR3 is also encoded by other DNA sequences in this sample. V gene TRBV30 combines with J gene TRBJ1-5, with D uncertain. The CDR3 spans 13 residues. Germline-derived CDR1 and CDR2 are GTSNPN and SVGIG (reference sequence). With 3 bases removed from V and 1 base from J, the gap between germline ends came to 7 bases. CDR3 loop: CAWSRGSNQPQHF. In DNA, the CDR3 is TGTGCCTGGAGCAGAGGGAGCAATCAGCCCCAGCATTTT.

DNA for the CDR3: TGCGCCAGCAGCTTGGACACCAACTCTGGGGCCAACGTCCTGACTTTC. Protein: CASSLDTNSGANVLTF. The chain couples TRBV5-1 to TRBJ2-6; D call uncertain. Per germline, CDR1 SGHRS and CDR2 YFSETQ. The V gene lost 0 bases and the J gene lost 0 bases, with 7 bases spanning the gap. The CDR3 is 16 amino acids.

The gene calls are TRBV11-3 and TRBJ2-1, with 9 bases identical to TRBD2. V was pared by 3 bases and J by 4 bases, with 7 bases of the junction left unmatched. The CDR3 extends over 16 amino acids. CDR1 and CDR2 (germline): SGHNT, YENEEA. The CDR3 loop is CASSFPTSGVYNEQFF. CDR3 DNA: TGTGCCAGCAGCTTCCCGACTAGCGGAGTATACAATGAGCAGTTCTTC.

The chain recombines TRBV19 with TRBJ2-1; 15 bases map to TRBD2. Germline V gives CDR1 LNHDA, CDR2 SQIVND (reference sequence). This CDR3 comprises 15 residues. V shed 9 bases and J 7 bases; nucleotides not matched to a gene: 7. This CDR3 is CASSRTSGRGNEQFF. CDR3 bases: TGTGCCAGCTCCCGGACTAGCGGGAGGGGGAATGAGCAGTTCTTC.

CDR3: CASSAGGLGYGYTF. The CDR3 DNA reads as TGTGCCAGCAGCGCCGGGGGGCTGGGGTATGGCTACACCTTC. V usage is TRBV13 and J usage is TRBJ1-2, with D possibly being TRBD1 (6 bases). V was pared by 5 bases and J by 5 bases, with 15 bases between. Germline lookup yields CDR1 PRHDT and CDR2 FYEKMQ (reference sequence). The CDR3 sequence is 14 residues long.

The V and J genes are TRBV19 and TRBJ1-5, with D unresolved. The CDR3 is made up of 13 amino acids. The ends were cut back, 7 bases at V and 5 bases at J, with 12 bases in the middle. The germline CDR1 and CDR2 sequences are LNHDA and SQIVND (reference sequence). DNA of the CDR3: TGTGCCAGTAAGTCGGGTAATTATCAGCCCCAGCATTTT. Amino acids: CASKSGNYQPQHF. The full variable domain, in which reference TRBV19 and TRBJ1-5 provide the parts outside the CDR3, is DGGITQSPKYLFRKEGQNVTLSCEQNLNHDAMYWYRQDPGQGLRLIYYSQIVNDFQKGDIAEGYSVSREKKESFPLTVTSAQKNPTAFYLCASKSGNYQPQHFGDGTRLSIL.

This chain uses TRBV28 with TRBJ1-5, with D possibly matching TRBD1 (5 bases). The CDR3 spans 13 residues. Between the trimmed V and J ends, which lost 6 bases and 7 bases, there was a span of 13 bases. The V gene's germline CDR1 is MDHEN and CDR2 SYDVKM. The CDR3 here is CASSPGLRQPQHF. In DNA, the CDR3 is TGTGCCAGCAGCCCAGGGTTACGGCAGCCCCAGCATTTT.

V gene TRBV29-1 combines with J gene TRBJ1-4; 8 positions agree with TRBD1. The V gene's germline CDR1 is SQVTM and CDR2 ANQGSEA. The length of the CDR3 is 14 residues. The junction had 10 bases not matched to a gene; V was cut back by 5 bases and J by 8 bases. Written as DNA, the CDR3 is TGCAGCGTTCGGGCAGGGGGCGGCGGGGAAAAACTGTTTTTT. Protein product: CSVRAGGGGEKLFF.

This clone is a singleton in its sample. The rearrangement joins TRBV28 to TRBJ1-5; 8 bases align to TRBD1. CDR1 MDHEN and CDR2 SYDVKM come from the germline V gene. V was pared by 7 bases and J by 11 bases, with 13 bases of the junction left unmatched. The CDR3 length is 14 residues. The CDR3 sequence: CASKSRTGHNSQHF. The CDR3 nucleotides read TGTGCCAGCAAGTCGAGGACAGGGCATAACTCCCAGCATTTT.

The chain links TRBV5-1 to TRBJ2-1, with 10 bases lining up with TRBD2. From germline, CDR1 is SGHRS and CDR2 YFSETQ. CDR3 length: 15 amino acids. The trim removed 0 bases at V and 8 bases at J, leaving 5 bases unmatched. CDR3 in DNA: TGCGCCAGCAGCTTGGGGCGTCTAGCGGGAGATGAGCAGTTCTTC. Amino acid sequence: CASSLGRLAGDEQFF.

The gene calls are TRBV15 and TRBJ1-1; D gene uncertain. There are 16 residues in the CDR3. V dropped 6 bases and J dropped 0 bases, with 17 bases sitting between them. In germline, CDR1 is LNHNV, CDR2 YYDKDF (reference sequence). The CDR3 sequence: CATSPSFRGMNTEAFF. For the CDR3, the DNA is TGTGCCACCAGTCCGTCGTTCCGAGGAATGAACACTGAAGCTTTCTTT.

Only a few counts were recorded for this clone. J is TRBJ1-1 and V is TRBV9, with 9 positions matching TRBD1. This CDR3 has 15 amino acids. The V gene end was trimmed by 3 bases and the J gene end by 0 bases; junction bases not matched to a gene: 3. CDR1 and CDR2 (germline): SGDLS, YYNGEE. DNA of the CDR3: TGTGCCAGCAGCGCTGGGACAGGGCTGAACACTGAAGCTTTCTTT. Its protein product is CASSAGTGLNTEAFF.

V usage is TRBV27 and J usage is TRBJ2-1; D is unclear. CDR1 is MNHEY, CDR2 SMNVEV, per germline (reference sequence). V was shortened by 5 bases and J by 12 bases, with 17 bases between the two germline ends. The CDR3 length is 13 residues. CDR3: CASSPTRSPVQFF. As DNA, the CDR3 is TGTGCCAGCAGTCCTACCCGAAGCCCGGTGCAGTTCTTC.

The gene calls are TRBV6-5 and TRBJ2-1; D is ambiguous. Germline lookup yields CDR1 MNHEY and CDR2 SVGAGI. V was shortened by 4 bases and J by 6 bases, with 16 bases between the two germline ends. The CDR3 is 15 amino acids. CDR3 in DNA: TGTGCCAGCAGTTCACCTACGCCAGGTATCAATGAGCAGTTCTTC. This encodes CASSSPTPGINEQFF.

The gene calls are TRBV19 and TRBJ1-5; D is unresolved. In germline, CDR1 is LNHDA, CDR2 SQIVND (reference sequence). V was shortened by 4 bases and J by 0 bases, with 10 bases between the two germline ends. The CDR3 length is 15 residues. DNA for the CDR3: TGTGCCAGTAGTACCCAAGAGTTTAGCAATCAGCCCCAGCATTTT. It codes for CASSTQEFSNQPQHF.

This chain joins TRBV9 and TRBJ1-4, with D unresolved. V was cut by 3 bases and J by 0 bases, with 12 bases left in between. CDR3 length equals 16 residues. Germline V gene lookup returns CDR1 SGDLS and CDR2 YYNGEE. In DNA form, the CDR3 reads TGTGCCAGCAGCGCCGCGCCGACAACAACTAATGAAAAACTGTTTTTT. It translates to CASSAAPTTTNEKLFF.

The genes are TRBV12-5 and TRBJ2-7, with a possible D match to TRBD1 (6 bases). Germline V gene data show CDR1 as LGHNT and CDR2 as FRNRAP. V dropped 0 bases and J dropped 2 bases, with 20 bases sitting between them. This CDR3 contains 18 residues. This CDR3 reads CASGLVPSLQGLTYEQYF. CDR3 sequence (DNA): TGTGCTAGTGGTTTGGTACCCTCCTTACAGGGCCTGACCTACGAGCAGTACTTC.

The chain uses TRBV25-1 and TRBJ1-5; weak D call: TRBD1 (6 bases). In germline, CDR1 is MGHDK, CDR2 SYGVNS. The CDR3 length is 16 residues. V was pared by 4 bases and J by 3 bases, with 16 bases between. CDR3 residues: CASSAQGQPVNQPQHF. CDR3 coding DNA: TGTGCCAGCAGTGCTCAGGGGCAACCAGTCAATCAGCCCCAGCATTTT.

CDR3 DNA sequence: TGTGCCAGCAGCTTTGCAGGGGGGAACACTGAAGCTTTCTTT. Translated, it gives CASSFAGGNTEAFF. The chain recombines TRBV5-4 with TRBJ1-1, with 7 bases matching TRBD1. After removal of 2 bases from V and 1 base from J, the junction contained 2 bases not matched to a gene. The length of the CDR3 is 14 residues. Germline V CDR1 and CDR2: SGHNT, YYREEE (reference sequence).

With respect to this clone: The junction departs from germline at one end; a sequencing error may be responsible. This chain joins TRBV6-6 and TRBJ1-1; D remains ambiguous. The CDR3 runs 9 residues. Germline lookup yields CDR1 MNHNY and CDR2 SVGAGI (reference sequence). CDR3 nucleotides: TGTGCCAGCAGTTATCCTAGGACTTTT. Its protein product is CASSYPRTF.

The chain couples TRBV6-1 to TRBJ1-2, with D possibly TRBD1 on 6 matching bases. Trimming shortened V by 7 bases and J by 3 bases, and 15 bases separated the two germline ends. In germline, CDR1 is MNHNS, CDR2 SASEGT. The CDR3 contains 14 residues. The CDR3, as DNA: TGTGCCAGCACCGCCTCGGGGGGCGACTATGGCTACACCTTC. It encodes CASTASGGDYGYTF.

The V and J genes are TRBV30 and TRBJ1-1; tentative D call: TRBD1 (5 bases). This CDR3 region has 14 residues. V was trimmed by 2 bases and J by 1 base, leaving 11 bases between them. In germline, CDR1 is GTSNPN, CDR2 SVGIG (reference sequence). The CDR3 loop reads CAWSPGTTNTEAFF. The CDR3 nucleotides are TGTGCCTGGAGTCCGGGGACTACGAACACTGAAGCTTTCTTT.

J is TRBJ2-7 and V is TRBV6-6; 9 positions match TRBD1. Trimming removed 5 bases from V and 5 bases from J; junction bases left unmatched: 1. Germline values: CDR1 MNHNY, CDR2 SVGAGI (reference sequence). CDR3 size: 12 residues. The CDR3 reads CASSRQGDEQYF. CDR3 sequence (DNA): TGTGCCAGCAGTCGACAGGGGGACGAGCAGTACTTC.

The J gene is TRBJ2-3, the V gene TRBV28; no reliable D call. The CDR3 consists of 14 residues. Trimming removed 1 base at V and 2 bases at J, with 7 bases between. Germline CDR1 is MDHEN and CDR2 is SYDVKM. Here the CDR3 DNA reads TGTGCCAGCAGTTTATTACAGACCACAGATACGCAGTATTTT. Translation gives CASSLLQTTDTQYF.

This chain uses TRBV6-5 with TRBJ1-5; 9 nucleotides align to TRBD1. Germline values: CDR1 MNHEY, CDR2 SVGAGI. V lost 5 bases and J lost 2; bases outside the gene matches: 4. The length of the CDR3 is 15 residues. In DNA, the CDR3 is TGTGCCAGCAGTCTGGGACAGGGAGGCAATCAGCCCCAGCATTTT. Translation gives CASSLGQGGNQPQHF.